This T cell receptor beta chain was observed in a study of early T cells in non-severe SARS-CoV-2 infection. Separate cDNA molecules each had unique molecular identifiers attached to them. In TCRdb, the 5' RACE reads were re-called with MiXCR into one record per CDR3 protein. The data show roughly 77,000 distinct CDR3 sequences, 9.5% to 15% seen once. General study findings and limits: Using VDJdb, the matching emphasized anti-spike CD8 responses while missing private and CD4 specificities.

There are a few counts of this clonotype. Its antigen is as yet unknown. The CDR3 length is 15 residues. J lost 3 bases, V lost 5 bases, and 6 bases had no gene match. Per germline, CDR1 SGHAT and CDR2 FQNNGV. This receptor was obtained from an adult who was a healthcare worker with PCR-confirmed SARS-CoV-2 infection or an uninfected control (not recorded which). The chain carries TRBV11-2 and TRBJ2-1; 8 bases map to TRBD1. Sequenced input: whole blood. CDR3 DNA: TGTGCCAGCAGCCTCCAGGACAGGGACTACAATGAGCAGTTCTTC. This codes for CASSLQDRDYNEQFF. Supplemented by reference TRBV11-2 and TRBJ2-1, the full variable domain reads EAGVAQSPRYKIIEKRQSVAFWCNPISGHATLYWYQQILGQGPKLLIQFQNNGVVDDSQLPKDRFSAERLKGVDSTLKIQPAKLEDSAVYLCASSLQDRDYNEQFFGPGTRLTVL.